These T cell receptor beta chains were read from a single sample in a study of blood T cell repertoires in COVID-19. Only in-frame clones appear in the TCRdb table, and some are missing; sequencing was by immunoSEQ multiplex PCR. The sample has 100,000 to 150,000 clones; approximately 86% are singletons. The sequenced sample consisted of peripheral blood. Every receptor here comes from a woman in her 70s with COVID-19, enrolled during active disease. CDR3s include the opening cysteine and the closing phenylalanine or tryptophan. A D gene is named only where the DNA matches it firmly. Clone size is stated in some rows and not others, as once, few, many or a class when expanded.

j_call | v_call | clone_size | d_call | cdr3_nt | cdr3_aa
TRBJ1-5 | TRBV10-2 | - | TRBD1 | TGCGCCAGCGGGGAGCAGGGGGCCCTGCAGCCCCAGCATTTT | CASGEQGALQPQHF
TRBJ1-5 | TRBV6-1 | - | - | TGTGCCAGCAGTGAAAGGATGGACAGTTATAGCAATCAGCCCCAGCATTTT | CASSERMDSYSNQPQHF
TRBJ2-1 | TRBV11-2 | - | TRBD2 | TGTGCCAGCAGCGGCCTACGGGCGGGAGAGAAGGCTGAGCAGTTCTTC | CASSGLRAGEKAEQFF
TRBJ1-3 | TRBV2 | - | - | TGTGCCAGCAGTCTCATGGGGCATTCTGGAAACACCATATATTTT | CASSLMGHSGNTIYF
TRBJ2-7 | TRBV7-9 | - | TRBD1 | TGTGCCAGCAGCTCGACAGGGGACGAGCAGTACTTC | CASSSTGDEQYF
TRBJ1-6 | TRBV5-1 | - | TRBD1 | TGCGCCAGCAGCTTGGGCAGGGGGGTCATGAATTCACCCCTCCACTTT | CASSLGRGVMNSPLHF
TRBJ1-6 | TRBV7-8 | - | - | TGTGCCAGCAGCCAGGAGAGGGCACCCCTCCACTTT | CASSQERAPLHF
TRBJ1-2 | TRBV4-1 | few | - | TGCGCCAGCAGCCACCCCCCACGGGGGGTGGTCTATGGCTACACCTTC | CASSHPPRGVVYGYTF
TRBJ2-7 | TRBV5-1 | - | - | TGCGCCAGCAGCTTGGATTCGAACAGGCTCCCCTACGAGCAGTACTTC | CASSLDSNRLPYEQYF
TRBJ1-3 | TRBV5-1 | - | - | TGCGCCAGCAGCTTACAGGGAGTCTATGCCGGAAACACCATATATTTT | CASSLQGVYAGNTIYF
TRBJ2-1 | TRBV7-2 | - | TRBD1 | TGTGCCAGCAGCTTTAAACAGGGGTCCAGTGAGCAGTTCTTC | CASSFKQGSSEQFF
TRBJ2-7 | TRBV6-1 | - | - | TGTGCCAGCAGTGAAATGAAGGGAGCCTACGAGCAGTACTTC | CASSEMKGAYEQYF
TRBJ1-5 | TRBV11-2 | - | - | TGTGCCAGCAGCTTAGATAGAGGCAGTAGAGAGCATTTT | CASSLDRGSREHF
TRBJ2-1 | TRBV18 | - | TRBD1 | TGTGCCAGCTCAGCCGACAGGGTAGCGTCCAATGAGCAGTTCTTC | CASSADRVASNEQFF
TRBJ1-5 | TRBV21-1 | - | - | TGTGCCAGCAGCAAAGTAAGCAGGGACAATCAGCCCCAGCATTTT | CASSKVSRDNQPQHF
TRBJ1-3 | TRBV12-3/TRBV12-4 | - | TRBD1 | TGTGCCAGCAGTATTCGGACAGGATCCACTTTATTT | CASSIRTGSTLF